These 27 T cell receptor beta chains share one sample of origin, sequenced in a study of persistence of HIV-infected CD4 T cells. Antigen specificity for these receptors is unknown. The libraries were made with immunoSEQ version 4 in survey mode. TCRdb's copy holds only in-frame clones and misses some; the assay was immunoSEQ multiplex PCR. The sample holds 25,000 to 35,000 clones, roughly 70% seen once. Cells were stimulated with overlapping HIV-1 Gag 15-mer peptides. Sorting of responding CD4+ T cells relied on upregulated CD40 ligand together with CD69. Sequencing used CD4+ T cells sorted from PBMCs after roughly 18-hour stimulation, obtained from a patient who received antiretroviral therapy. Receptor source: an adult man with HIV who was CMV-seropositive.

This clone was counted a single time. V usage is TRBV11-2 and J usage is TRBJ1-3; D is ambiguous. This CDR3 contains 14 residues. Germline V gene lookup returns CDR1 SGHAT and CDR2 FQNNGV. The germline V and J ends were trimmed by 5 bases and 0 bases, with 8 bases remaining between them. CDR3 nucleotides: TGTGCCAGCAGCCGTTATGGCTCTGGAAACACCATATATTTT. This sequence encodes CASSRYGSGNTIYF.

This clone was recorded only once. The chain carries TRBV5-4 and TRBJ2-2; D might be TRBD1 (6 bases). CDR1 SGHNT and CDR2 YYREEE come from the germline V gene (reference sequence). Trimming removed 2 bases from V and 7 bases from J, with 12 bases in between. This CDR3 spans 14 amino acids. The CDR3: CASSFRQANGELFF. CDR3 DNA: TGTGCCAGCAGCTTCAGACAGGCGAACGGGGAGCTGTTTTTT.

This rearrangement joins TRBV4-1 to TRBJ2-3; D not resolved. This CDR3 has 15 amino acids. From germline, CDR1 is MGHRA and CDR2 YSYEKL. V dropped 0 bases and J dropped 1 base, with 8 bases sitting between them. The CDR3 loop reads CASSQDPIGTDTQYF. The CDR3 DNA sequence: TGCGCCAGCAGCCAAGACCCCATTGGCACAGATACGCAGTATTTT.

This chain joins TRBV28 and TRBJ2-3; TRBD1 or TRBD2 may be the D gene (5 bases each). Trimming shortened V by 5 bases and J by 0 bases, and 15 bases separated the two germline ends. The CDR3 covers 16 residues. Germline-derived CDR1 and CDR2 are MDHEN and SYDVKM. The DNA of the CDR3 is TGTGCCAGCAGTAAACCTACGGGGCCCAGCACAGATACGCAGTATTTT. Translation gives CASSKPTGPSTDTQYF.

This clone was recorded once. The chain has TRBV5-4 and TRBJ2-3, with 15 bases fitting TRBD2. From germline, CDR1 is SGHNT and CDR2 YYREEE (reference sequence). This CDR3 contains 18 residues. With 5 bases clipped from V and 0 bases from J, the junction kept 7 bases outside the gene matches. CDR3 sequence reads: CASRAGTSGGPSTDTQYF. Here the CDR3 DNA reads TGTGCCAGCAGGGCCGGGACTAGCGGGGGGCCAAGCACAGATACGCAGTATTTT. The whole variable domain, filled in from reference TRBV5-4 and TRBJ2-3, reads ETGVTQSPTHLIKTRGQQVTLRCSSQSGHNTVSWYQQALGQGPQFIFQYYREEENGRGNFPPRFSGLQFPNYSSELNVNALELDDSALYLCASRAGTSGGPSTDTQYFGPGTRLTVL.

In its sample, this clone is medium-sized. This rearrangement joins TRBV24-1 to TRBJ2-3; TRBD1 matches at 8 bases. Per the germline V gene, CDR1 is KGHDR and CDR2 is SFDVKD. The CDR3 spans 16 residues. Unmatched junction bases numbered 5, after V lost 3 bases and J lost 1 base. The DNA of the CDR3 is TGTGCCACCAGTGATAAATCGGGACAGGGCACAGATACGCAGTATTTT. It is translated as CATSDKSGQGTDTQYF.

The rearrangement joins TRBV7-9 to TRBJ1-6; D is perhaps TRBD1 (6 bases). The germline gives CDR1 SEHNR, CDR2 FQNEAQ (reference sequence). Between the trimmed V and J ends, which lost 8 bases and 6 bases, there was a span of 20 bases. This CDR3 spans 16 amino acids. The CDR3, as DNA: TGTGCCAGCGGTCCCCAAGGGGGGGAAGGTAATTCACCCCTCCACTTT. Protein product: CASGPQGGEGNSPLHF.

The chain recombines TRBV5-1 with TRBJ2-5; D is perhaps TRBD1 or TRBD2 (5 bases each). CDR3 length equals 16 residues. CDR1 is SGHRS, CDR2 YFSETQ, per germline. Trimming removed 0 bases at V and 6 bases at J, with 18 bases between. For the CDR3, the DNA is TGCGCCAGCAGCTTGGAAGGGACGGGTGGGAAAAAGACCCAGTACTTC. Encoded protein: CASSLEGTGGKKTQYF.

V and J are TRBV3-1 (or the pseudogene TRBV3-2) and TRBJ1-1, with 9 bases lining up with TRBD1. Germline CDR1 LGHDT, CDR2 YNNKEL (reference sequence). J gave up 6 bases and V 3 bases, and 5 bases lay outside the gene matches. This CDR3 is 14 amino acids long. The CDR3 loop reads CASSQDTGGSEAFF. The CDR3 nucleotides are TGTGCCAGCAGCCAGGACACAGGGGGCTCTGAAGCTTTCTTT.

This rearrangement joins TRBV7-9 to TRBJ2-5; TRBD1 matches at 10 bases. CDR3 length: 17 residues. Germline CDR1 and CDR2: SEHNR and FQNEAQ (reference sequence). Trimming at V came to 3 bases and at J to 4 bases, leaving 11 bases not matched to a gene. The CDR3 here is CASSLRSDRGVLETQYF. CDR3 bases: TGTGCCAGCAGCTTGCGTTCGGACAGGGGGGTGTTAGAGACCCAGTACTTC.

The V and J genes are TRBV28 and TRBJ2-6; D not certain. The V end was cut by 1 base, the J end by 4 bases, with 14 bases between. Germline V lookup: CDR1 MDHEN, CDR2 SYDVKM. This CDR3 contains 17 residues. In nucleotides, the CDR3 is TGTGCCAGCAGTTTATCCGGCGGAGCCCGGGGGGCCAACGTCCTGACTTTC. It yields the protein CASSLSGGARGANVLTF.

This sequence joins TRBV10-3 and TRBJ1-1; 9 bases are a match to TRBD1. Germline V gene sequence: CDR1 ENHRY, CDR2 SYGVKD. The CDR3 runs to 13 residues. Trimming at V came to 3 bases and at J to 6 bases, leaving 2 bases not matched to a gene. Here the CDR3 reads CAISDGTGSEAFF. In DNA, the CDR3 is TGTGCCATCAGTGACGGGACAGGGTCTGAAGCTTTCTTT.

CDR3 residues: CASSFQPTGFGYGYTF. The CDR3 DNA sequence: TGTGCCAGCAGCTTTCAACCGACAGGGTTCGGGTATGGCTACACCTTC. The V gene is TRBV11-2, the J gene TRBJ1-2; 7 bases agree with TRBD1. The ends lost 3 bases at V and 5 bases at J; junction bases unmatched: 12. Germline V gene sequence: CDR1 SGHAT, CDR2 FQNNGV. This CDR3 has 16 residues.

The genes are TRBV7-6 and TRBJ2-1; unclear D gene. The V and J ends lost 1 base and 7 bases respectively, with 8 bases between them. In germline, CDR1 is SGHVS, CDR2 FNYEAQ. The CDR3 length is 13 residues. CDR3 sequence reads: CASSLGGVNEQFF. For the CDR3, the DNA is TGTGCCAGCAGCTTAGGTGGGGTAAATGAGCAGTTCTTC.

CDR3 protein: CATSAVSGGTLIKNNEQFF. The CDR3 DNA reads TGTGCCACCAGTGCCGTTAGCGGGGGGACCCTCATAAAAAACAATGAGCAGTTCTTC. J is TRBJ2-1 and V is TRBV24-1; TRBD2 matches at 10 bases. Germline V gene lookup returns CDR1 KGHDR and CDR2 SFDVKD. The CDR3 is 19 residues long. Trimming at V came to 5 bases and at J to 5 bases, leaving 17 bases not matched to a gene.

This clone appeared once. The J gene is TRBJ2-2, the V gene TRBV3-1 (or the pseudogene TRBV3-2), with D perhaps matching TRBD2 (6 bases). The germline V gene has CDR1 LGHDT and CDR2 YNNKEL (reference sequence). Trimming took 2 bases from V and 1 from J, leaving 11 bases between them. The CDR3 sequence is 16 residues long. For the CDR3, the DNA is TGTGCCAGCAGCCAATGGGGAGCGGGGAACACCGGGGAGCTGTTTTTT. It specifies CASSQWGAGNTGELFF.

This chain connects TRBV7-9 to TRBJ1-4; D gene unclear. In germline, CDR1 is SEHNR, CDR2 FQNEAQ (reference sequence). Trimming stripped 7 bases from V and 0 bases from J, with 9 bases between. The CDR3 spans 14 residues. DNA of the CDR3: TGTGCCAGCACCTTGGGCTCAACTAATGAAAAACTGTTTTTT. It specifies CASTLGSTNEKLFF.

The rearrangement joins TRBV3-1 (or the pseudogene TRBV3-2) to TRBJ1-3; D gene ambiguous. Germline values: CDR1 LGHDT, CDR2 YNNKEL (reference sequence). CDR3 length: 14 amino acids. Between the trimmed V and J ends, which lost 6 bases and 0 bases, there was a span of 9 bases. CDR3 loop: CASSAQHSGNTIYF. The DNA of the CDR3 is TGTGCCAGCAGTGCGCAGCACTCTGGAAACACCATATATTTT.

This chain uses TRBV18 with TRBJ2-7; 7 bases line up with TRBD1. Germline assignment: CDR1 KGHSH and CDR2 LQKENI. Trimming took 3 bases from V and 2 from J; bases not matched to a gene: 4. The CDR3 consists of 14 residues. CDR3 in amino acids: CASSPDRLAYEQYF. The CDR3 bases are TGTGCCAGCTCACCGGACAGGCTCGCCTACGAGCAGTACTTC.

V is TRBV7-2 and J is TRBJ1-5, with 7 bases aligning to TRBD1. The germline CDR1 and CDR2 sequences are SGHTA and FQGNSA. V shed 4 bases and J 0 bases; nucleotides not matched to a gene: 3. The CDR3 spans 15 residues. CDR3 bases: TGTGCCAGCAGCTCGGGACAGATTAGCAATCAGCCCCAGCATTTT. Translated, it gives CASSSGQISNQPQHF.

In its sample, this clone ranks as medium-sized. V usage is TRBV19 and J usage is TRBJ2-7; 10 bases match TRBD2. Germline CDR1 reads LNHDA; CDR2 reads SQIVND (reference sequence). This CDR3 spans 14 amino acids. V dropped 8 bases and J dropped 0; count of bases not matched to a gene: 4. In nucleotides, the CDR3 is TGTGCCAGTGAACAGCGGGGGGGCTCCTACGAGCAGTACTTC. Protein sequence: CASEQRGGSYEQYF.

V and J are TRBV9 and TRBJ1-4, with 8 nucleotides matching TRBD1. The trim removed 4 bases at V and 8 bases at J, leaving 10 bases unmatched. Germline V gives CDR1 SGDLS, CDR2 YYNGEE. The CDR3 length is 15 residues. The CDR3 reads CASSPHQGAGEKLFF. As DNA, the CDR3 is TGTGCCAGCAGCCCCCATCAGGGGGCCGGAGAAAAACTGTTTTTT. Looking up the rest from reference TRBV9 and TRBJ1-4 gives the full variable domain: DSGVTQTPKHLITATGQRVTLRCSPRSGDLSVYWYQQSLDQGLQFLIQYYNGEERAKGNILERFSAQQFPDLHSELNLSSLELGDSALYFCASSPHQGAGEKLFFGSGTQLSVL.

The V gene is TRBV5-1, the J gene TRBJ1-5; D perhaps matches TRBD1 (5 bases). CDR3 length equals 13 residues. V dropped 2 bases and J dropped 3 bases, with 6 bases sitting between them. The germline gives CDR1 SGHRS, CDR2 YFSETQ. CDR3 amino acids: CASSLGTNQPQHF. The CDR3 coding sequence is TGCGCCAGCAGCTTAGGGACCAATCAGCCCCAGCATTTT.

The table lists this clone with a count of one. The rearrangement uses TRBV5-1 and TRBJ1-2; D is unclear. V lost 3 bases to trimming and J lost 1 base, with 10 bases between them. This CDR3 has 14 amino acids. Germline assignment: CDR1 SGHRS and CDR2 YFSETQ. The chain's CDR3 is CASSSAEFNYGYTF. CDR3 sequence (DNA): TGCGCCAGCAGCTCAGCAGAGTTTAACTATGGCTACACCTTC.

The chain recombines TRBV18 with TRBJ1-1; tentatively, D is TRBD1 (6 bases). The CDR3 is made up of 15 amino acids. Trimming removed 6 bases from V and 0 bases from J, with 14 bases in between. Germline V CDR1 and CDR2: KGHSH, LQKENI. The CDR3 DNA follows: TGTGCCAGCTCCCGAGAGGGGGGCATGAACACTGAAGCTTTCTTT. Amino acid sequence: CASSREGGMNTEAFF.

The CDR3 nucleotides read TGCGCCAGCAGCCAAGCCCAGCCTTCAAATCAGCCCCAGCATTTT. As protein: CASSQAQPSNQPQHF. The V call is TRBV4-1, the J call TRBJ1-5; D not certain. Germline V gene sequence: CDR1 MGHRA, CDR2 YSYEKL. Trimming removed 1 base at V and 4 bases at J, with 11 bases between. This CDR3 contains 15 residues.

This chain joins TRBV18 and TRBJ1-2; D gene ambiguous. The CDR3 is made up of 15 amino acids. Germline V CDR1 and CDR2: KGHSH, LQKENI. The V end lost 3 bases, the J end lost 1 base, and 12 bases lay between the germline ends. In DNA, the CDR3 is TGTGCCAGCTCACCCCTACGACCTTTTAACTATGGCTACACCTTC. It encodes CASSPLRPFNYGYTF. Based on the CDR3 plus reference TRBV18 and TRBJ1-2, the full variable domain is NAGVMQNPRHLVRRRGQEARLRCSPMKGHSHVYWYRQLPEEGLKFMVYLQKENIIDESGMPKERFSAEFPKEGPSILRIQQVVRGDSAAYFCASSPLRPFNYGYTFGSGTRLTVV.